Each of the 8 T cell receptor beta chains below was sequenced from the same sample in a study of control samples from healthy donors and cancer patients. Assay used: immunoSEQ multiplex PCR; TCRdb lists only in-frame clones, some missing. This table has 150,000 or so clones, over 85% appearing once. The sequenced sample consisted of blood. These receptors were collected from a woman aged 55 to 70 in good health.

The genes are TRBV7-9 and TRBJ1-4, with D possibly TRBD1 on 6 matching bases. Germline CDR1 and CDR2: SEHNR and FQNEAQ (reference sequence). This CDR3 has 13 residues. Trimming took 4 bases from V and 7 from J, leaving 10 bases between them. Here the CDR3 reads CASSYRTAEKLFF. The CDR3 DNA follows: TGTGCCAGCAGCTATCGGACAGCTGAAAAACTGTTTTTT.

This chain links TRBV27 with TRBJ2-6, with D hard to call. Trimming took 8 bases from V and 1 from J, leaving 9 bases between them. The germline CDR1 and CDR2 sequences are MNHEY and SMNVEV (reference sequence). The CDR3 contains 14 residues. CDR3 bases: TGTGCCAGCTACCCGCTGTCTGGGGCCAACGTCCTGACTTTC. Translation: CASYPLSGANVLTF.

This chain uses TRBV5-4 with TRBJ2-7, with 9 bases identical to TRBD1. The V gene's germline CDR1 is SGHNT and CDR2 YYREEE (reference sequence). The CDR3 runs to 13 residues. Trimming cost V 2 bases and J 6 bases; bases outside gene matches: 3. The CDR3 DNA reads TGTGCCAGCAGCTTAGAACAGGGGGCCGAGCAGTACTTC. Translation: CASSLEQGAEQYF.

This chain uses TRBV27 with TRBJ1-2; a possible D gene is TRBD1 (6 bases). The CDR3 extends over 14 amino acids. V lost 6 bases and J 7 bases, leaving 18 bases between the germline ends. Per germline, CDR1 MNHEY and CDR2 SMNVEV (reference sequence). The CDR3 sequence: CASSPWGGASGYTF. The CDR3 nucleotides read TGTGCCAGCAGCCCATGGGGGGGGGCGAGTGGCTACACCTTC.

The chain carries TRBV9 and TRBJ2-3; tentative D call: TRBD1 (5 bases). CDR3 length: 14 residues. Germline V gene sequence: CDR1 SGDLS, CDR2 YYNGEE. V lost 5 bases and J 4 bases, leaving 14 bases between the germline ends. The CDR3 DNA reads TGTGCCAGCAGTGGGGCTGGGGTTCCAGATACGCAGTATTTT. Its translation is CASSGAGVPDTQYF.

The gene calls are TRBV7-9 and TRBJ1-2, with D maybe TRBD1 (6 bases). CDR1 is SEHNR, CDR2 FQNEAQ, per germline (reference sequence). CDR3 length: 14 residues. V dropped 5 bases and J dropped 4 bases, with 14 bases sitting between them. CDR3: CASSQPDRFYGYTF. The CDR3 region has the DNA TGTGCCAGCAGCCAACCCGACAGGTTCTATGGCTACACCTTC.

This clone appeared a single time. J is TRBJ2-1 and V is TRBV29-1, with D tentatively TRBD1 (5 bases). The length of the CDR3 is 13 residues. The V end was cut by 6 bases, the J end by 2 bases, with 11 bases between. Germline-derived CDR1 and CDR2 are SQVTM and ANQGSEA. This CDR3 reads CSVGPRTYNEQFF. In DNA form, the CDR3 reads TGCAGCGTGGGGCCAAGAACCTACAATGAGCAGTTCTTC.

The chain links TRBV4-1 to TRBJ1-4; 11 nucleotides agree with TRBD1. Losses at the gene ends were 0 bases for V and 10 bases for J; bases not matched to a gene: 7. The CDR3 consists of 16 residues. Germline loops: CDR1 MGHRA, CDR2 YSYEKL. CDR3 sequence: CASSQDHTDRGRKLFF. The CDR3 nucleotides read TGCGCCAGCAGCCAAGATCATACGGACAGGGGGCGAAAACTGTTTTTT.